The text below deals with one T cell receptor (beta chain). These data are taken from a study of blood T cell repertoires in COVID-19. Study in general: The study drew acute and convalescent COVID-19 samples from the United States, Italy and Spain. PBMCs, B-cell-depleted T cells, or T cells provided the cDNA or gDNA that made up the material.

In the original workflow: Cell counts per sample came from amplifying reference gene primers. The method was immunoSEQ multiplex PCR; TCRdb's version includes in-frame clones alone and lacks a portion of them. That table is the source of V, J and clone size, and D and trimming were worked out from the DNA. Among about 140,000 clones listed, 70% to 80% were seen once. Sequenced: peripheral blood. The TCR sequence derives from a woman aged 80 or over with active or convalescent COVID-19.

In DNA, the CDR3 is TGTGCCAGCAGCTTAGTAGGGGCAGGGGACACTGAAGCTTTCTTT. Encoded protein: CASSLVGAGDTEAFF. V is TRBV7-2 and J is TRBJ1-1, with a possible D match to TRBD1 (6 bases). Germline V CDR1 and CDR2: SGHTA, FQGNSA. The CDR3 sequence is 15 residues long. V was pared by 1 base and J by 3 bases, with 12 bases between.